This T cell receptor (beta chain) was found in a study of Graves' ophthalmopathy and Graves' hyperthyroidism. The TCR beta CDR3 regions underwent amplification from RNA transcripts. RT-PCR in the first round used HTBI primers; a second-round multiplex PCR followed. TCRdb called the multiplex PCR reads again in MiXCR, with one record for every CDR3 protein. The data contain approximately 380,000 distinct CDR3 sequences, roughly 21% of them singletons. Overall study findings and caveats: Ophthalmopathy progression predictions by the model showed 72.22% specificity and about 70% sensitivity.

V was trimmed by 8 bases and J by 0 bases, leaving 14 bases between them. Looked up from germline, CDR1 is MNHNS and CDR2 is SASEGT. The CDR3 extends over 15 amino acids. The diagnosis was founded upon clinical symptoms, serum thyroxine, TRAb, thyroid ultrasound and orbital computed tomography. As concerns this clonotype: Its antigen is unidentified.

The TCR comes from a woman aged 18 to 35 with stable Graves' hyperthyroidism. V gene TRBV6-1 combines with J gene TRBJ1-5; possibly TRBD1 for D (5 bases). Sequencing was done on a sample of peripheral blood. Here the CDR3 DNA reads TGTGCCAGCCTTCCCCAGACAGTTAGCAATCAGCCCCAGCATTTT. Residues: CASLPQTVSNQPQHF.